The 9 T cell receptor beta chains below all came from one sample that was sequenced in a study of blood T cells in healthy people across ages. A second roughly 6 to 12 cycle PCR used barcoded and J-beta primers. One entry per CDR3 protein results from TCRdb running MiXCR on the 5' RACE reads. Of 780,000 or so distinct CDR3 sequences listed, around 50% were seen once; the top ten hold 20% to 30%. Source material: blood. The source is a man between 35 and 55 years old in good health.

This clonotype was recorded once. V is TRBV12-3 or TRBV12-4 and J is TRBJ1-5; 7 nucleotides align to TRBD1. V was clipped by 4 bases and J by 3 bases; unmatched bases: 6. The CDR3 runs to 15 residues. Here the CDR3 reads CASSYTGVTNQPQHF. CDR3 DNA: TGTGCCAGCAGTTATACAGGGGTGACCAATCAGCCCCAGCATTTT.

This chain links TRBV12-3 or TRBV12-4 with TRBJ1-2, with D perhaps TRBD1 (6 bases). Trimming stripped 5 bases from V and 4 bases from J, with 17 bases between. CDR3 length: 15 residues. The CDR3, as DNA: TGTGCCAGCAGTGCCTACAGGGATTCGACCTATGGCTACACCTTC. This codes for CASSAYRDSTYGYTF.

The chain carries TRBV12-3 or TRBV12-4 and TRBJ1-5; D remains unclear. V lost 4 bases, J lost 0 bases, and 4 bases lay in between. The CDR3 is 13 residues long. This CDR3 is CASSSASNQPQHF. CDR3 nucleotide sequence: TGTGCCAGCAGTTCTGCTAGCAATCAGCCCCAGCATTTT.

J is TRBJ2-7 and V is TRBV6-1, with no clear D. The CDR3 is 12 residues long. CDR1 and CDR2 (germline): MNHNS, SASEGT. Trimming left V 4 bases short and J 2 bases short, with 6 bases between. DNA of the CDR3: TGTGCCAGCAGTGGCAGTACCTACGAGCAGTACTTC. This translates into CASSGSTYEQYF.

This clonotype was found a few times. The V call is TRBV18, the J call TRBJ2-5; possible D gene TRBD2, 6 bases. CDR1 and CDR2 from the germline V gene are KGHSH and LQKENI. CDR3 length equals 13 residues. The V and J ends lost 2 bases and 4 bases respectively, with 8 bases between them. CDR3 DNA: TGTGCCAGCTCACCATTGGGAGGAGAGACCCAGTACTTC. Translated: CASSPLGGETQYF.

V gene TRBV6-2 or TRBV6-3 combines with J gene TRBJ2-7; 10 nucleotides agree with TRBD2. The germline V gene has CDR1 MNHEY and CDR2 SVGEGT. The CDR3 has 13 residues. Losses at the gene ends were 9 bases for V and 3 bases for J; bases not matched to a gene: 5. CDR3 sequence: CARTRLAGYEQYF. The DNA of the CDR3 is TGTGCCAGGACTCGACTAGCGGGCTACGAGCAGTACTTC.

The chain combines TRBV4-3 with TRBJ2-1, with 8 nucleotides matching TRBD2. The CDR3 is 17 residues long. Germline CDR1 LGHNA, CDR2 YSLEER. The junction had 16 bases not matched to a gene; V was cut back by 3 bases and J by 9 bases. CDR3 DNA sequence: TGCGCCAGCAGCCAGGATCCACGGGAGGGCCTTGGGGGTGAGCAGTTCTTC. It translates to CASSQDPREGLGGEQFF.

Only a few counts were recorded for this clonotype. The V and J genes are TRBV7-2 and TRBJ2-5, with D unresolved. The CDR3 loop spans 14 amino acids. Deletions cut 4 bases from V and 3 bases from J, with 12 bases between. Germline CDR1 SGHTA, CDR2 FQGNSA. The CDR3 DNA sequence: TGTGCCAGCAGCTCTCGGTACCGGGAAGAGACCCAGTACTTC. It is translated as CASSSRYREETQYF.

The V and J genes are TRBV29-1 and TRBJ2-5; 9 bases line up with TRBD1. V lost 6 bases to trimming and J lost 4 bases; unmatched junction nucleotides: 9. The CDR3 consists of 14 residues. Germline CDR1 reads SQVTM; CDR2 reads ANQGSEA. CDR3 region: CSVATGGAGETQYF. CDR3 in DNA: TGCAGCGTCGCTACAGGGGGCGCGGGAGAGACCCAGTACTTC.